The 5 T cell receptor beta chains below come from one sample, sequenced in a study of regulatory T cells in long-lasting Graves disease. Sample time point: persistent/refractory GD, antithyroid drugs over 5 years with positive TRAb. Extracted PBMC RNA gave rise to the TCR library. With iRepertoire HTBI primers and Arm-PCR of CDR3 regions, TCR beta libraries were built. Each CDR3 protein is one row after TCRdb ran MiXCR on the multiplex PCR reads. The sample records about half a million distinct CDR3 sequences, approximately 23% being singletons. Specimen: peripheral blood mononuclear cells (PBMCs), collected when the disease was refractory, from a patient treated with antithyroid drugs. These receptors all come from a female donor with Graves disease.

This clonotype was seen once. This chain links TRBV7-9 with TRBJ2-7, with 10 bases lining up with TRBD1. Trimming removed 4 bases from V and 4 bases from J; junction bases left unmatched: 10. The CDR3 totals 16 residues. The germline V gene has CDR1 SEHNR and CDR2 FQNEAQ (reference sequence). In DNA, the CDR3 is TGTGCCAGCAGCTGGGGACAGGGGACGATCGAATACGAGCAGTACTTC. This encodes CASSWGQGTIEYEQYF.

The rearrangement joins TRBV9 to TRBJ2-7; 13 positions match TRBD2. V was clipped by 3 bases and J by 6 bases; unmatched bases: 6. CDR3 length: 15 residues. Germline lookup yields CDR1 SGDLS and CDR2 YYNGEE. For the CDR3, the DNA is TGTGCCAGCAGCGGGGCTACTAGCGGGGGGGCCGAGCAGTACTTC. Residues: CASSGATSGGAEQYF.

This clonotype came up many times. The chain joins TRBV6-2 or TRBV6-3 to TRBJ2-7; 9 bases are shared with TRBD1. Germline V lookup: CDR1 MNHEY, CDR2 SVGEGT. V trimming: 7 bases; J trimming: 6 bases; junction bases outside the gene matches: 13. The CDR3 loop spans 15 amino acids. The CDR3 DNA is TGTGCCAGCAACCTTCCGGGACAGGGCATCTCCGAGCAGTACTTC. Protein product: CASNLPGQGISEQYF.

This chain joins TRBV2 and TRBJ1-1, with TRBD1 identical over 7 bases. This CDR3 comprises 13 residues. Germline-derived CDR1 and CDR2 are SNHLY and FYNNEI. V was clipped by 8 bases and J by 1 base; unmatched bases: 4. CDR3 bases: TGTGCCAGCGGCGGGGACAGGAACACTGAAGCTTTCTTT. It translates to CASGGDRNTEAFF. Looking up the rest from reference TRBV2 and TRBJ1-1 gives the full variable domain: EPEVTQTPSHQVTQMGQEVILRCVPISNHLYFYWYRQILGQKVEFLVSFYNNEISEKSEIFDDQFSVERPDGSNFTLKIRSTKLEDSAMYFCASGGDRNTEAFFGQGTRLTVV.

On this clonotype: With a much larger clone just one base away, this may be a read error. In nucleotides, the CDR3 is TGTGCCAGCAGAAGGACAGGGGGTCTGGGAGAGACCCAGTGCTTC. Amino acids: CASRRTGGLGETQCF. V is TRBV2 and J is TRBJ2-5, with TRBD1 identical over 10 bases. CDR3 length equals 15 residues. The germline CDR1 and CDR2 sequences are SNHLY and FYNNEI.